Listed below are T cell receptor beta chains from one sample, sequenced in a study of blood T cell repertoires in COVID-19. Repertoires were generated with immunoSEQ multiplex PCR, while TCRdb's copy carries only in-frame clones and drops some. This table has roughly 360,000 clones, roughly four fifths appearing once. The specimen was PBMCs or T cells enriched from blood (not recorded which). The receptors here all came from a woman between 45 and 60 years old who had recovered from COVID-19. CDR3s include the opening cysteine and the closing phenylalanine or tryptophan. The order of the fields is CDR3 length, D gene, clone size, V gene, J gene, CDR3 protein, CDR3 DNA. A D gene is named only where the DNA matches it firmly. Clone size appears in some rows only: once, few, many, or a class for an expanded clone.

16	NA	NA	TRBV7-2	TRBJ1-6	CASSLAIAGSYSPLHF	TGTGCCAGCAGCTTAGCTATCGCAGGGTCGTATTCACCCCTCCACTTT
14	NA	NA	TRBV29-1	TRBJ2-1	CSVLGLVSHNEQFF	TGCAGCGTTTTGGGGCTAGTATCCCACAATGAGCAGTTCTTC
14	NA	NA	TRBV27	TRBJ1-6	CASSLGQVNSPLHF	TGTGCCAGCAGTTTAGGGCAGGTTAATTCACCCCTCCACTTT
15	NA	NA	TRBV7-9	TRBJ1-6	CASSLVVHPDSPLHF	TGTGCCAGCAGCTTAGTGGTACACCCCGATTCACCCCTCCACTTT
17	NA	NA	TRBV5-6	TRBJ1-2	CASSFFLGGRRSYGYTF	TGTGCCAGCAGCTTTTTTCTAGGAGGGAGGCGTAGCTATGGCTACACCTTC
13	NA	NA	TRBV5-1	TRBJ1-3	CASSEDQRDTIYF	TGCGCCAGCAGCGAGGACCAGCGGGACACCATATATTTT
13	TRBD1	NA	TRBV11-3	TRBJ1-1	CASSSGQGALAFF	TGTGCCAGCAGCTCTGGACAGGGTGCTTTGGCTTTCTTT
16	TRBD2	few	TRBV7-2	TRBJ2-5	CASSPTSGRALETQYF	TGTGCCAGCAGCCCGACTAGCGGGAGGGCTTTAGAGACCCAGTACTTC
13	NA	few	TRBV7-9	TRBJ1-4	CASSHPEGEKLFF	TGTGCCAGCAGCCACCCCGAGGGGGAGAAACTGTTTTTT
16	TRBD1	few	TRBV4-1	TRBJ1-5	CASSQEPGGVGQPQHF	TGCGCCAGCAGCCAAGAGCCAGGGGGCGTTGGTCAGCCCCAGCATTTT
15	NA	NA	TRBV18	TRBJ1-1	CASPGRAGMNTEAFF	TGTGCCAGCCCAGGGAGGGCAGGGATGAACACTGAAGCTTTCTTT
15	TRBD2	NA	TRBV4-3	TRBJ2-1	CASSQGTSGSNKQFF	TGCGCCAGCAGCCAAGGGACTAGCGGGAGCAATAAGCAGTTCTTC
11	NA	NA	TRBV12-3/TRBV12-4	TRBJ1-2	CASSLGTWRAF	TGTGCCAGCAGTTTAGGAACTTGGCGGGCCTTC
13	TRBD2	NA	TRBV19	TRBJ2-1	CASGTSGYNEQFF	TGTGCCAGTGGGACTAGCGGATACAATGAGCAGTTCTTC
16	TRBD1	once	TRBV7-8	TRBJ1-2	CASSLRPDRGLYGYTF	TGTGCCAGCAGCTTAAGGCCTGACAGGGGACTCTATGGCTACACCTTC
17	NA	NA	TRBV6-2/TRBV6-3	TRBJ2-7	CASSFFGRGLTSYEQYF	TGTGCCAGCAGTTTTTTCGGCAGGGGCCTTACCTCCTACGAGCAGTACTTC
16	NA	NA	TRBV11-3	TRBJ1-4	CASSSHREATNEKLFF	TGTGCCAGCAGCTCCCACAGGGAAGCAACTAATGAAAAACTGTTTTTT
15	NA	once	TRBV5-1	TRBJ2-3	CASSLLGTRTDTQYF	TGCGCCAGCAGCTTGCTGGGCACCCGCACAGATACGCAGTATTTT